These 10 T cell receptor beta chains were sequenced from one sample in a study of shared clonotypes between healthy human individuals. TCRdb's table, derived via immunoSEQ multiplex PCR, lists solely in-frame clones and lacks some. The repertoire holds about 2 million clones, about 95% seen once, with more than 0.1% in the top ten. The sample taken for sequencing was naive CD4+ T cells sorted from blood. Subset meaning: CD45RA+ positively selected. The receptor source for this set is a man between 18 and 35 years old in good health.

The CDR3 sequence: CASSRVDRGANEQFF. In DNA form, the CDR3 reads TGTGCCAGCAGTCGAGTAGACAGGGGGGCGAATGAGCAGTTCTTC. The chain uses TRBV9 and TRBJ2-1; 9 bases are a match to TRBD1. J gave up 7 bases and V 5 bases, and 10 bases lay outside the gene matches. The CDR3 contains 15 residues. CDR1 is SGDLS and CDR2 is YYNGEE in the germline V gene. The whole variable domain, remainder taken from reference TRBV9 and TRBJ2-1, is DSGVTQTPKHLITATGQRVTLRCSPRSGDLSVYWYQQSLDQGLQFLIQYYNGEERAKGNILERFSAQQFPDLHSELNLSSLELGDSALYFCASSRVDRGANEQFFGPGTRLTVL.

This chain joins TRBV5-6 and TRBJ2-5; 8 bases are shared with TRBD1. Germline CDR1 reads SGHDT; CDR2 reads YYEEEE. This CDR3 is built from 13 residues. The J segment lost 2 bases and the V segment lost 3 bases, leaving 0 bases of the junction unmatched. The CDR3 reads CASSWDRQETQYF. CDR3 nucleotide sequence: TGTGCCAGCAGCTGGGACAGGCAAGAGACCCAGTACTTC.

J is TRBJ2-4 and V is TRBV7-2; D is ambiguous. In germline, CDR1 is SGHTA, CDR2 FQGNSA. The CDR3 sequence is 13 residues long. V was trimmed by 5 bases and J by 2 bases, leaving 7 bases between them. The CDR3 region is CASSDAPKNIQYF. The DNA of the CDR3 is TGTGCCAGCAGCGACGCACCCAAAAACATTCAGTACTTC. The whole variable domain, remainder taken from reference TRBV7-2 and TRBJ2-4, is GAGVSQSPSNKVTEKGKDVELRCDPISGHTALYWYRQSLGQGLEFLIYFQGNSAPDKSGLPSDRFSAERTGGSVSTLTIQRTQQEDSAVYLCASSDAPKNIQYFGAGTRLSVL.

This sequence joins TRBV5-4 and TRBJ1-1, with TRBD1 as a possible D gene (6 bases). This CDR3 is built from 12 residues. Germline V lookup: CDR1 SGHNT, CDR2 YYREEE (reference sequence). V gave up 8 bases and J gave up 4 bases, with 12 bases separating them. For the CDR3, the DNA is TGTGCCAGTAGGGGGATAGGCACTGAAGCTTTCTTT. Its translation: CASRGIGTEAFF.

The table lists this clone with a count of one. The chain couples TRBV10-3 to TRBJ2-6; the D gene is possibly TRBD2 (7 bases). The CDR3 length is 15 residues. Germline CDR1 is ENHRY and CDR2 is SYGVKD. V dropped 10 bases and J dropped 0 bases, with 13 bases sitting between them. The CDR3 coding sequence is TGTGCCACCGTGGGGGGGCTCTCTGGGGCCAACGTCCTGACTTTC. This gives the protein CATVGGLSGANVLTF.

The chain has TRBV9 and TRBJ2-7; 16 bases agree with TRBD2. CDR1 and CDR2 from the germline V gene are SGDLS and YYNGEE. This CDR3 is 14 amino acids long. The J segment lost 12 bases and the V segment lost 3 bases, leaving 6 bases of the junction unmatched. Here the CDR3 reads CASSEGLAGGPRYF. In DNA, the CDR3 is TGTGCCAGCAGCGAGGGACTAGCGGGGGGGCCCCGGTACTTC.

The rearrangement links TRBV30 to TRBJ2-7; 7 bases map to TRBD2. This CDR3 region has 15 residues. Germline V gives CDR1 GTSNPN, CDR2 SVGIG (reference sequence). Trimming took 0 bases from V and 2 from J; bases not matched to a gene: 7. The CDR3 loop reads CAWSVALAEAYEQYF. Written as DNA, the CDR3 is TGTGCCTGGAGTGTCGCGCTAGCGGAGGCCTACGAGCAGTACTTC. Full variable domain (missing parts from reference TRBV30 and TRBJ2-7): SQTIHQWPATLVQPVGSPLSLECTVEGTSNPNLYWYRQAAGRGLQLLFYSVGIGQISSEVPQNLSASRPQDRQFILSSKKLLLSDSGFYLCAWSVALAEAYEQYFGPGTRLTVT.

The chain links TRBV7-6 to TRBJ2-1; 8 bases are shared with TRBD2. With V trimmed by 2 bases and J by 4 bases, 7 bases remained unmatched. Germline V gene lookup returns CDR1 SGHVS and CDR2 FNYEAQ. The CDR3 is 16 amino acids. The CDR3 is CASSLSVPGGYNEQFF. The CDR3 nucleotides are TGTGCCAGCAGCTTATCAGTACCGGGAGGGTACAATGAGCAGTTCTTC.

The CDR3, as DNA: TGTGCCAGCAGCTTATTGCCCGACAGTTCTTCACCCCTCCACTTT. Residues: CASSLLPDSSSPLHF. V and J are TRBV7-6 and TRBJ1-6; maybe TRBD1 (5 bases). From germline, CDR1 is SGHVS and CDR2 FNYEAQ. The CDR3 covers 15 residues. V shed 2 bases and J shed 9 bases, with 14 bases lying between them.

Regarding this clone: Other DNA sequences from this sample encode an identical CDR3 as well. CDR3 residues: CASSYSGGGGQETQYF. CDR3 DNA: TGTGCCAGCAGTTACTCAGGTGGTGGAGGGCAAGAGACCCAGTACTTC. The rearrangement joins TRBV6-5 to TRBJ2-5, with a tentative D call TRBD2 (6 bases). Germline CDR1 and CDR2: MNHEY and SVGAGI. Trimming removed 0 bases at V and 2 bases at J, with 13 bases between. The CDR3 has 16 residues.